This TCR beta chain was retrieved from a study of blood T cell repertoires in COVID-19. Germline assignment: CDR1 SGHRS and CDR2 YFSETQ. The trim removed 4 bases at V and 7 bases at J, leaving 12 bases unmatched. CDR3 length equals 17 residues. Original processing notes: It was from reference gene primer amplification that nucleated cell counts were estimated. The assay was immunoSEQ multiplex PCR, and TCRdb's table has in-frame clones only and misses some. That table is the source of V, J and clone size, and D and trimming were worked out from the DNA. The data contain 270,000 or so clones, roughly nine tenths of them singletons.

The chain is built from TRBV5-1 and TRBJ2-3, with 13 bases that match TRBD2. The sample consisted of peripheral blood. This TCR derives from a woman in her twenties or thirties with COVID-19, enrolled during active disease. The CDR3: CASSPGLTSGGRNTQYF. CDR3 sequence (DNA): TGCGCCAGCAGCCCTGGATTGACTAGCGGGGGGAGAAATACGCAGTATTTT.